This T cell receptor beta chain was retrieved from a study of beta chain features in type 1 diabetes listed by TCRdb under 2018. With respect to the entire study: Mean age, gender distribution, total cell number and subset yield were not different between patients and healthy donors. A total of some 110 million sorted cells were examined across all samples, and the number of cells per subset was strongly correlated with RNA yield. In the study, TCRB repertoires of sorted circulating CD4+ T cell subsets from recently diagnosed type 1 diabetes patients were compared with those of matched healthy donors. Whereas all 30 or so donors provided naive and central memory subsets, regulatory and stem cell-like memory subsets were isolated from just 8 patients and roughly 8 healthy donors. What the research found in general, with its limitations: Because small numbers of individuals were included in the HLA sub-analyses, any influence of HLA type on TCRB rearrangement was left unresolved. Naive, central memory and regulatory TCRB repertoires appeared more similar among patients than among healthy donors. In all four CD4+ subsets, TCRB CDR3 length was moderately but significantly shorter in type 1 diabetes patients. Sequencing cDNA rather than genomic DNA could over-represent highly expressing activated cells, although activation and CD3 levels did not differ between groups. PCR may preferentially amplify shorter templates, but because patient and control samples were amplified and corrected together, any resulting skew would affect both groups equally. Fewer insertions and more nucleotide deletions at VDJ recombination sites were observed in patients with type 1 diabetes, implying thymic rearrangement abnormalities.

Its CDR3 holds 14 amino acids, cysteine through phenylalanine. Only the CDR3 portion is preserved as DNA: 42 bases, with reading frame beginning at the first base. V and J are trimmed by 7 bases and 4 bases, and the gene matches miss 9 bases of the junction. Looking up the germline V gene yields CDR1 SNHLY and CDR2 FYNNEI. In its sample, this clone was seen a few times. No cognate antigen has been identified for it. No much larger clone exists at a distance of one base, and base qualities are not known. The entire isolated RNA was reverse transcribed using the High Capacity cDNA Reverse Transcription Kit, and thus expressed TCRB transcripts were sequenced. Naive, central memory and regulatory T cell samples underwent deep immunoSEQ sequencing, averaging around 3.9 million total reads per sample. After sorted cells were lysed in RLT buffer, RNA was extracted with DNase-treated RNeasy Micro or Mini kits, with the choice depending on cell number. Each cell subset was processed separately to prevent cross-contamination, with patient and healthy donor samples processed together. The immunoSEQ multiplex PCR was used to amplify TCRB sequences from cDNA, generating 87-bp fragments that spanned the CDR3 region. Amplicons were sequenced on the Illumina HiSeq platform. On the authors' methods: Synthetic template baselines were used to correct PCR bias computationally, reads within Hamming distance 2 were collapsed together, and singletons that could not be merged were discarded. Reads were aligned to IMGT to assign V, D and J genes, CDR3 length, and insertions or deletions at six rearrangement sites. Within each subset, clonotype counts were normalized to the number of sorted cells before true diversity and Gini coefficients were calculated with the tcR R package. Repertoire sharing was quantified using the overlap coefficient calculated on TCRB nucleotide sequences. TCRdb's version of the immuneACCESS table is confined to in-frame rearrangements and falls short of the full clone set. An unresolved V gene accounts for under half of the shortfall where checked; the remainder is of unknown origin. V, J and clone size reflect that table, while D and trimming were determined from the DNA. The sample profile shows about 160,000 clones; 7% to 9% of them were found once. The top ten hold roughly 0.5% of the sample.

Each donor gave one peripheral blood draw, averaging approximately 120 mL, which was collected into heparinised tubes. Using a panel that included CD45RO, CCR7, CD25, CD127, CD95 and CD27, naive, central memory, regulatory and stem cell-like memory CD4+ T cells were sorted on a BD FACSAria II. A purity above 95% was achieved for all sorted populations. PBMCs were isolated immediately by Lymphoprep density gradient centrifugation and stained directly without culture. To minimize batch effects, samples were stained and sorted in pairs, one healthy donor with one patient per experiment. This clonotype originated in a man aged 18 to 29 with type 1 diabetes. Sample: central memory CD4+ T cells from blood. The chain joins TRBV2 to TRBJ2-5; 7 of the junction bases match TRBD1. The bases are TGTGCCAGCACGCAACAGGGGTTTTCAGAGACCCAGTACTTC. Translation gives CASTQQGFSETQYF.